This is a list of T cell receptor beta chains from one sample in a study of shared clonotypes between healthy human individuals. Sequencing was performed with immunoSEQ multiplex PCR; in TCRdb, only in-frame clones are kept and a portion is missing. The top ten hold 0.36% of the sample, which has fewer than 1.8 million clones, around 98.5% seen once. The sequenced sample was naive CD4+ T cells sorted from blood. The receptors were gathered from a man aged 25 to 40 in good health. The CDR3 runs from the conserved cysteine through the conserved F or W. The D gene is left open where the match is weak. A row's size may be missing; if present it is once, few, many or a size class.

d_call j_call clone_size cdr3_length v_call cdr3_nt cdr3_aa
. TRBJ1-5 . 12 TRBV12-5 TGTGCTAGTTCGAATAGCAATCAGCCCCAGCATTTT CASSNSNQPQHF
. TRBJ1-1 . 15 TRBV11-3 TGTGCCAGCAGCTTATCGGGATTTCTAGGCACTGAAGCTTTCTTT CASSLSGFLGTEAFF
. TRBJ2-3 . 14 TRBV11-2 TGTGCCAGCAGCTTAGAACTCTTCACAGATACGCAGTATTTT CASSLELFTDTQYF
TRBD2 TRBJ2-3 . 18 TRBV18 TGTGCCAGCTCACCAAGACTAGCGGGAGGGCCGAGCACAGATACGCAGTATTTT CASSPRLAGGPSTDTQYF
TRBD1 TRBJ2-5 . 15 TRBV6-5 TGTGCCAGCAGTTTCCAAAACAGGGGACCAGAGACCCAGTACTTC CASSFQNRGPETQYF
TRBD1 TRBJ1-2 . 11 TRBV29-1 TGCAGCGCCGACAGGGGGTCTGGCTACACCTTC CSADRGSGYTF
. TRBJ2-6 . 14 TRBV18 TGTGCCAGCTCCCCCATAGCCGGGGCCAACGTCCTGACTTTC CASSPIAGANVLTF
TRBD1 TRBJ2-1 . 17 TRBV27 TGTGCCAGCAGTTCCCGACTACACAGGGGCTCCTACAATGAGCAGTTCTTC CASSSRLHRGSYNEQFF
. TRBJ1-2 . 15 TRBV18 TGTGCCAGCTCACCACCCGGCCGGGTTCACTATGGCTACACCTTC CASSPPGRVHYGYTF
. TRBJ1-1 . 14 TRBV27 TGTGCCAGCAGTCTAGGGGGATTGAAGGCTGAAGCTTTCTTT CASSLGGLKAEAFF
. TRBJ1-5 . 15 TRBV4-1 TGCGCCAGCACTACTACCGAACGGGGAGACCAGCCCCAGCATTTT CASTTTERGDQPQHF
. TRBJ2-3 . 17 TRBV7-9 TGTGCCAGCAGCGATCTGAGCCGGGACCCCCTCACAGATACGCAGTATTTT CASSDLSRDPLTDTQYF
TRBD2 TRBJ2-7 . 15 TRBV4-1 TGCGCCAGCAGCCAATGGCTAGCGGGGCCCTACGAGCAGTACTTC CASSQWLAGPYEQYF
. TRBJ2-1 once 19 TRBV5-1 TGCGCCAGCAGCTTGACAGGGGTATTATTGGGAAGCGGGAACAATGAGCAGTTCTTC CASSLTGVLLGSGNNEQFF
TRBD1 TRBJ2-2 . 17 TRBV5-6 TGTGCCAGCAGCCTCCTCCGACAGGGTCGATCCACCGGGGAGCTGTTTTTT CASSLLRQGRSTGELFF
. TRBJ2-7 . 13 TRBV14 TGTGCCAGCGGACGTAGATTGGGCTACGAGCAGTACTTC CASGRRLGYEQYF
. TRBJ2-7 . 12 TRBV11-2 TGTGCCAGCAGCTTAGGAGGGGGTCCTCAGTACTTC CASSLGGGPQYF
TRBD2 TRBJ2-7 . 18 TRBV5-4 TGTGCCAGCAGCTTGGGAGGGACGCCTGGGACTAGCTCCTACGAGCAGTACTTC CASSLGGTPGTSSYEQYF
TRBD2 TRBJ2-2 . 17 TRBV9 TGTGCCAGCAGCGTAGCGACTAGCGGGATGTATACCGGGGAGCTGTTTTTT CASSVATSGMYTGELFF
TRBD1 TRBJ2-6 . 18 TRBV5-4 TGTGCCAGCACCCGAGGGGGACAGAGTGGCTCTGGGGCCAACGTCCTGACTTTC CASTRGGQSGSGANVLTF
. TRBJ2-7 . 14 TRBV11-2 TGTGCCAGCAGCTTCGCAGGGGCCTTAGTGGAGCAGTACTTC CASSFAGALVEQYF
. TRBJ2-1 . 15 TRBV7-9 TGTGCCAGCAGCTTACAGCTTAAACCCTACAATGAGCAGTTCTTC CASSLQLKPYNEQFF
. TRBJ1-5 . 15 TRBV2 TGTGCCAGCAGTGAATTAGGGAGGAGCAATCAGCCCCAGCATTTT CASSELGRSNQPQHF
. TRBJ1-1 . 11 TRBV14 TGTGCCAGCAGCCACGGCCCAGAAGCTTTCTTT CASSHGPEAFF
TRBD2 TRBJ2-7 . 15 TRBV9 TGTGCCAGCAGCGTAGGCGGCGGGAGTTGGTACGAGCAGTACTTC CASSVGGGSWYEQYF
. TRBJ2-5 . 13 TRBV7-3 TGTGCCAGCAGCTTAGGGTTTGCTGAGACCCAGTACTTC CASSLGFAETQYF
. TRBJ2-7 . 13 TRBV30 TGTGCCGGAACTCGGGGGGCCGCCTACGAGCAGTACTTC CAGTRGAAYEQYF
. TRBJ2-7 once 13 TRBV19 TGTGCCAGTAGTACCCAGGGGGGATACGAGCAGTACTTC CASSTQGGYEQYF
. TRBJ2-7 . 16 TRBV21-1 TGTGCCAGCAGCGGCCCCGAGACAGGGAATACCTACGAGCAGTACTTC CASSGPETGNTYEQYF
TRBD2 TRBJ2-1 . 20 TRBV5-1 TGCGCCAGCAGCTTGGTTAGACTAGCGGGAGGAATACGCTCCTACAATGAGCAGTTCTTC CASSLVRLAGGIRSYNEQFF
. TRBJ2-7 . 15 TRBV27 TGTGCCAGCAGTTTATTTCTCGGGAGACCACACGAGCAGTACTTC CASSLFLGRPHEQYF
TRBD2 TRBJ2-7 . 15 TRBV10-1 TGCGCCAGCAGTACCGGACTAGCGGGAACCTACGAGCAGTACTTC CASSTGLAGTYEQYF
. TRBJ1-2 . 14 TRBV7-2 TGTGCCAGCAGATCCGGGACGCTGGGTTATGGCTACACCTTC CASRSGTLGYGYTF
. TRBJ1-1 . 14 TRBV6-5 TGTGCCAGCACCCCACCCGGTATTAACACTGAAGCTTTCTTT CASTPPGINTEAFF
. TRBJ2-2 . 15 TRBV19 TGTGCCAGTATCATCGGCGGTCTAGACACCGGGGAGCTGTTTTTT CASIIGGLDTGELFF
. TRBJ2-7 . 13 TRBV27 TGTGCCAGCAGTTCTCGGGCTCCCTACGAGCAGTACTTC CASSSRAPYEQYF
. TRBJ1-5 . 14 TRBV9 TGTGCCAGCAGCGTGGGGAGTCTCTCGCAGCCCCAGCATTTT CASSVGSLSQPQHF
. TRBJ2-6 . 15 TRBV29-1 TGCAGCGTTGAAGGGGGGGCCTCTGGGGCCAACGTCCTGACTTTC CSVEGGASGANVLTF
. TRBJ2-3 . 14 TRBV18 TGTGCCAGCTCACCACCGGGACTCCAAGATACGCAGTATTTT CASSPPGLQDTQYF
. TRBJ1-1 . 11 TRBV2 TGTGCCAGCAGTGAATACACTGAAGCTTTCTTT CASSEYTEAFF
. TRBJ1-1 . 15 TRBV28 TGTGCCAGCAGTTTAATAAGAGGATGGGTCACTGAAGCTTTCTTT CASSLIRGWVTEAFF
TRBD1 TRBJ1-3 . 13 TRBV10-2 TGCGCCAGTGGTATTGGACAGGGCGGGACCATATATTTT CASGIGQGGTIYF
TRBD1 TRBJ2-2 . 15 TRBV18 TGTGCCAGCTCACCGAGGACAGGGGACACCGGGGAGCTGTTTTTT CASSPRTGDTGELFF
. TRBJ2-1 . 17 TRBV5-6 TGTGCCAGCAGCAGAACCCCCCGGCCCAGCTCCTACAATGAGCAGTTCTTC CASSRTPRPSSYNEQFF
. TRBJ2-7 . 14 TRBV11-2 TGTGCCAGCAGGCCAGTGCTACCCCCCTACGAGCAGTACTTC CASRPVLPPYEQYF